These 19 T cell receptor beta chains share one sample of origin, sequenced in a study of neurological immune-mediated disorders. Each CDR3 protein is one row after TCRdb ran MiXCR on the 5' RACE reads. The sample carries about 28,000 distinct CDR3 sequences, under 7% recorded once. Sequencing was carried out using PBMCs. These receptors came from a woman aged 45-65 years in good health.

By proportion, this clonotype is medium-sized. The chain employs TRBV10-3 and TRBJ1-1, with 7 nucleotides matching TRBD1. The germline V gene encodes CDR1 ENHRY and CDR2 SYGVKD. J was trimmed by 3 bases and V by 3 bases; bases with no gene match: 4. CDR3 length equals 14 residues. The CDR3 nucleotides read TGTGCCATCAGTGAAAAAGGGGGCGACACTGAAGCTTTCTTT. As protein: CAISEKGGDTEAFF.

Sample share makes this clonotype medium-sized. V is TRBV5-5 and J is TRBJ2-1; D possibly corresponds to TRBD1 (6 bases). This CDR3 is 11 amino acids long. The germline V and J ends were trimmed by 3 bases and 9 bases, with 7 bases remaining between them. Germline V gene sequence: CDR1 SGHKS, CDR2 YYEKEE (reference sequence). CDR3 in DNA: TGTGCCAGCAGCTCCAGGGGTGAGCAGTTCTTC. Protein: CASSSRGEQFF. Based on the CDR3 plus reference TRBV5-5 and TRBJ2-1, the full variable domain is DAGVTQSPTHLIKTRGQQVTLRCSPISGHKSVSWYQQVLGQGPQFIFQYYEKEERGRGNFPDRFSARQFPNYSSELNVNALLLGDSALYLCASSSRGEQFFGPGTRLTVL.

This clonotype was detected many times. The V and J genes are TRBV20-1 and TRBJ2-4; unclear D gene. V lost 3 bases, J lost 8 bases, and 11 bases lay in between. The germline gives CDR1 DFQATT, CDR2 SNEGSKA (reference sequence). This CDR3 has 12 amino acids. The CDR3: CSASPGRDIQYF. The CDR3 DNA follows: TGCAGTGCTAGCCCAGGAAGGGACATTCAGTACTTC.

This clonotype occurred many times. This chain links TRBV29-1 with TRBJ1-4; D uncertain. The CDR3 loop spans 12 amino acids. The V and J ends lost 7 bases and 8 bases respectively, with 14 bases between them. CDR1 SQVTM and CDR2 ANQGSEA come from the germline V gene. The CDR3 DNA follows: TGCAGCGGACGTGACGGGCCAGAAAAACTGTTTTTT. It codes for CSGRDGPEKLFF.

This clonotype was recorded many times. DNA of the CDR3: TGTGCCAGCAGCTTGGACAGGGGGCGCGTGGAGACCCAGTACTTC. Amino acid sequence: CASSLDRGRVETQYF. The chain recombines TRBV7-2 with TRBJ2-5, with 11 nucleotides matching TRBD1. In germline, CDR1 is SGHTA, CDR2 FQGNSA. The CDR3 totals 15 residues. V was pared by 3 bases and J by 5 bases, with 5 bases of the junction left unmatched.

This clonotype was found many times. The CDR3 DNA sequence: TGTGCCAGCAGGACCGCTCCCTCGACTAGCGGGGGGGTCACCGGGGAGCTGTTTTTT. This encodes CASRTAPSTSGGVTGELFF. The V and J genes are TRBV28 and TRBJ2-2; 14 bases agree with TRBD2. Germline V lookup: CDR1 MDHEN, CDR2 SYDVKM. The CDR3 is 19 amino acids. The V gene end was trimmed by 6 bases and the J gene end by 4 bases; junction bases not matched to a gene: 13.

This clonotype was seen repeatedly, ten times or more. This chain's CDR3 is CSARDKGSPNYGYTF. CDR3 DNA: TGCAGTGCTAGAGACAAGGGTAGCCCCAACTATGGCTACACCTTC. This chain uses TRBV20-1 with TRBJ1-2; D remains ambiguous. V lost 0 bases to trimming and J lost 2 bases, with 13 bases between them. Germline CDR1 is DFQATT and CDR2 is SNEGSKA (reference sequence). CDR3 length: 15 residues.

This clonotype was counted at least ten times. The genes are TRBV11-2 and TRBJ1-1, with D unclear. V dropped 0 bases and J dropped 1 base, with 6 bases sitting between them. CDR1 and CDR2 (germline): SGHAT, FQNNGV. This CDR3 has 14 amino acids. The CDR3 nucleotides read TGTGCCAGCAGCTTAGATCCCGGGAACACTGAAGCTTTCTTT. It yields the protein CASSLDPGNTEAFF.

The table lists this clonotype with many counts. V gene TRBV7-2 combines with J gene TRBJ2-7; D uncertain. In germline, CDR1 is SGHTA, CDR2 FQGNSA. V gave up 5 bases and J gave up 2 bases, with 13 bases separating them. The length of the CDR3 is 14 residues. CDR3 loop: CASSLRRLPYEQYF. The CDR3, as DNA: TGTGCCAGCAGCCTCCGGCGCCTGCCCTACGAGCAGTACTTC.

This clonotype was seen ten or more times. The V call is TRBV20-1, the J call TRBJ2-2; possibly TRBD1 or TRBD2 for D (7 bases each). CDR1 is DFQATT and CDR2 is SNEGSKA in the germline V gene (reference sequence). There are 14 residues in the CDR3. The V end lost 1 base, the J end lost 6 bases, and 12 bases lay between the germline ends. CDR3 sequence reads: CSARATGRAGELFF. The CDR3 coding sequence is TGCAGTGCTAGAGCGACAGGGAGGGCCGGGGAGCTGTTTTTT.

This clonotype was counted ten times or more. This sequence joins TRBV6-6 and TRBJ2-7; D is uncertain. The CDR3 consists of 15 residues. Trimming stripped 7 bases from V and 3 bases from J, with 19 bases between. Germline values: CDR1 MNHNY, CDR2 SVGAGI (reference sequence). The CDR3 DNA is TGTGCCAGCACTCCCCCAGGACGCAGCATCTACGAGCAGTACTTC. This codes for CASTPPGRSIYEQYF.

Many counts were recorded for this clonotype. V gene TRBV5-1 combines with J gene TRBJ2-7; TRBD1 is a possible D gene (5 bases). The CDR3 totals 15 residues. Trimming removed 7 bases from V and 6 bases from J, with 23 bases in between. From germline, CDR1 is SGHRS and CDR2 YFSETQ. CDR3 nucleotide sequence: TGCGCCAGCGCCCACGGTGACAGACCTTTGGCCGAGCAGTACTTC. Its translation is CASAHGDRPLAEQYF. Using reference TRBV5-1 and TRBJ2-7 for the parts outside the CDR3, the full variable domain is KAGVTQTPRYLIKTRGQQVTLSCSPISGHRSVSWYQQTPGQGLQFLFEYFSETQRNKGNFPGRFSGRQFSNSRSEMNVSTLELGDSALYLCASAHGDRPLAEQYFGPGTRLTVT.

This clonotype came up many times. This chain links TRBV20-1 with TRBJ2-5; D is ambiguous. Deletions cut 3 bases from V and 4 bases from J, with 9 bases between. There are 12 residues in the CDR3. Germline V lookup: CDR1 DFQATT, CDR2 SNEGSKA (reference sequence). The CDR3 DNA is TGCAGTGCTAGGGCAGCGAGAGAGACCCAGTACTTC. Encoded protein: CSARAARETQYF.

Ten or more counts support this clonotype. This chain joins TRBV20-1 and TRBJ2-7, with 9 bases identical to TRBD2. The germline V gene encodes CDR1 DFQATT and CDR2 SNEGSKA (reference sequence). V lost 1 base, J lost 6 bases, and 7 bases stayed unmatched. The CDR3 is made up of 14 amino acids. As DNA, the CDR3 is TGCAGTGCTAGAGCCCTAGCGGGACCCGGCGAGCAGTACTTC. This codes for CSARALAGPGEQYF.

In this sample, this clonotype is medium-sized. V is TRBV4-2 and J is TRBJ1-1; maybe TRBD1 (5 bases). V lost 1 base, J lost 1 base, and 7 bases lay in between. Germline V gene data show CDR1 as LGHNA and CDR2 as YNFKEQ. This CDR3 has 14 residues. The CDR3 DNA is TGTGCCAGCAGCCAAGCCCAGGGGAACACTGAAGCTTTCTTT. This gives the protein CASSQAQGNTEAFF.

This clonotype was picked up many times. The chain links TRBV27 to TRBJ1-4, with 8 positions matching TRBD1. The V segment lost 2 bases and the J segment 8 bases; nucleotides outside the gene matches: 13. CDR1 MNHEY and CDR2 SMNVEV come from the germline V gene (reference sequence). This CDR3 has 17 amino acids. CDR3 nucleotides: TGTGCCAGCAGTTTAAGTTTTGGGCACACAGGGGGGGAAAAACTGTTTTTT. Translating gives CASSLSFGHTGGEKLFF.

This clonotype is categorized as medium-sized. The genes are TRBV20-1 and TRBJ2-5; no clear D. Trimming cost V 3 bases and J 1 base, with 6 bases left between them. CDR3 length: 12 amino acids. Germline V gives CDR1 DFQATT, CDR2 SNEGSKA (reference sequence). This chain's CDR3 is CSASTPQETQYF. CDR3 nucleotide sequence: TGCAGTGCTAGTACTCCCCAAGAGACCCAGTACTTC.

This clonotype appeared many times. The chain has TRBV12-3 or TRBV12-4 and TRBJ2-7, with unresolved D. V was shortened by 5 bases and J by 3 bases, with 5 bases between the two germline ends. This CDR3 spans 11 amino acids. This chain's CDR3 is CASSPHYEQYF. The CDR3 DNA is TGTGCCAGCAGTCCCCACTACGAGCAGTACTTC.

This clonotype was observed a handful of times. The chain recombines TRBV6-5 with TRBJ2-7; 14 bases are a match to TRBD2. The CDR3 loop spans 17 amino acids. Germline V gene sequence: CDR1 MNHEY, CDR2 SVGAGI. Trimming took 2 bases from V and 2 from J; bases not matched to a gene: 5. As DNA, the CDR3 is TGTGCCAGCAGTTACGGGACTAGCGGGAGTAGGACCTACGAGCAGTACTTC. Encoded protein: CASSYGTSGSRTYEQYF.